This T cell receptor (beta chain) was recorded in a study of blood T cell repertoires in COVID-19. The wider study: Donors in the United States, Italy and Spain gave samples during acute or convalescent COVID-19. T cells, B-cell-depleted T cells, or PBMCs supplied cDNA or gDNA.

Germline CDR1 reads MDHEN; CDR2 reads SYDVKM. After removal of 3 bases from V and 3 bases from J, the junction contained 4 bases not matched to a gene. The CDR3 totals 14 residues. Original processing methods: By means of reference gene primer amplification, nucleated cell counts were estimated. The data were produced by immunoSEQ multiplex PCR, yet TCRdb's version contains in-frame clones alone and is incomplete. The V and J calls and clone size come from that table; D and trimming were worked out from the DNA. The sample holds about 38,000 clones, around 91% seen once. The sequence was obtained from a man aged 55 to 69 with active or convalescent COVID-19. This chain connects TRBV28 to TRBJ2-5; 7 bases agree with TRBD2. Source material: peripheral blood. The DNA for the CDR3 is TGTGCCAGCAGTTTGCCTAGCGGTAAAGAGACCCAGTACTTC. It encodes CASSLPSGKETQYF.